Given below is one T cell receptor (beta chain) in context. How the authors handled the data: By means of reference gene primer amplification, nucleated cell counts were estimated. Produced via immunoSEQ multiplex PCR; TCRdb's table is partial and in-frame only. The V and J calls and clone size are taken from that table; D and trimming were inferred from the DNA. The sample gives about 200,000 clones, roughly 78% of which show up once; approximately 3% is in the top ten. The entry originates in a study of blood T cell repertoires in COVID-19. Overall study: The United States, Italy and Spain provided the acute and convalescent COVID-19 samples. PBMCs, B-cell-depleted T cells, or T cells provided the cDNA or gDNA that made up the material.

Per germline, CDR1 GTSNPN and CDR2 SVGIG (reference sequence). Between the trimmed V and J ends, which lost 1 base and 4 bases, there was a span of 13 bases. This CDR3 spans 14 amino acids. The TCR sequence derives from a woman of 80 years or more with active or convalescent COVID-19. The chain links TRBV30 to TRBJ1-2; D not resolved. The sample consisted of peripheral blood. The CDR3 protein is CAWSALTGSYGYTF. The CDR3 nucleotides read TGTGCCTGGAGTGCCCTCACCGGGAGCTATGGCTACACCTTC. Drawing the rest from reference TRBV30 and TRBJ1-2, the complete variable domain is SQTIHQWPATLVQPVGSPLSLECTVEGTSNPNLYWYRQAAGRGLQLLFYSVGIGQISSEVPQNLSASRPQDRQFILSSKKLLLSDSGFYLCAWSALTGSYGYTFGSGTRLTVV.